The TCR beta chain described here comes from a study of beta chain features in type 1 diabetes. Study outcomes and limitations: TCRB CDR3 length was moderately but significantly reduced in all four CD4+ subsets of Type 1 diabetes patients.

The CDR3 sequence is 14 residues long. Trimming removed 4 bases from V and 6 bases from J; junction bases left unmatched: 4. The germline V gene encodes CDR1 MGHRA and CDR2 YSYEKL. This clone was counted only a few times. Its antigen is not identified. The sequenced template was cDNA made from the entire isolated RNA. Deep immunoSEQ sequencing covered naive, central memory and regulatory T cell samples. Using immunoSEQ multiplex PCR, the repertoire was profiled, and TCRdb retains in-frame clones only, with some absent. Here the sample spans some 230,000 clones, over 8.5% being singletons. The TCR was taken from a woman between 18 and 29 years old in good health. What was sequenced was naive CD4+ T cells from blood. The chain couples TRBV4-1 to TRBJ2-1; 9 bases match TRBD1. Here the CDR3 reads CASSRQDRGNEQFF. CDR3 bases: TGCGCCAGCAGCCGACAGGACAGGGGCAATGAGCAGTTCTTC.